This TCR beta chain was identified in a study of T cell changes during pregnancy in multiple sclerosis. This CDR3 has 17 amino acids. The trim removed 6 bases at V and 3 bases at J, leaving 14 bases unmatched. Germline lookup yields CDR1 SQVTM and CDR2 ANQGSEA. Generated by immunoSEQ multiplex PCR, the TCRdb table keeps only in-frame clones and is missing some. The sample includes 55,000 to 80,000 clones, approximately 94% seen only once; the top ten take about 3%. This TCR came from a female donor with multiple sclerosis, enrolled in a pregnancy study. Material: CD8+ T cells from peripheral blood mononuclear cells, obtained in the second trimester of pregnancy. V usage is TRBV29-1 and J usage is TRBJ2-7; 13 nucleotides line up with TRBD2. In DNA, the CDR3 is TGCAGCGTCGGAAGCCAGGTACTAGCGGGAGGGCGCTACGAGCAGTACTTC. It is translated as CSVGSQVLAGGRYEQYF.